This T cell receptor beta chain comes out of a study of low-dose radiotherapy and immunotherapy resistance in tumors. TRAV- and TRBV-specific primers, spanning alpha and beta chains, primed first-strand cDNA. For amplifying TCRs, the PCR ran for approximately 21 cycles with Phusion, which was used together with a constant-region primer and the adapter on the V primers. MiXCR, run by TCRdb on the reads, gives a single entry per CDR3 protein. The sample yields about 58,000 distinct CDR3 sequences, 20% to 25% seen once. The ends lost 4 bases at V and 8 bases at J; junction bases unmatched: 14. The germline V gene encodes CDR1 LGHDT and CDR2 YNNKEL (reference sequence). The CDR3 loop spans 19 amino acids. This clonotype was detected many times. Time point denoted: after trial treatment. Stated treatment: LDRT plus nivolumab, ipilimumab, low-dose cyclophosphamide and aspirin (RACIN trial).

This TCR derives from a male donor with prostate cancer. The sample was PBMCs, taken after low-dose radiotherapy plus immunotherapy. The chain carries TRBV3-1 and TRBJ2-1, with 16 bases matching TRBD2. CDR3 region: CASSPGTSGRGPFAHEQFF. The CDR3 DNA follows: TGTGCCAGCAGCCCAGGGACTAGCGGGAGGGGCCCTTTCGCCCATGAGCAGTTCTTC.